This record covers a single T cell receptor beta chain. Its antigen is not known. The CDR3 is made up of 15 amino acids. Trimming removed 4 bases from V and 5 bases from J; junction bases left unmatched: 8. TCRdb reanalysed the reads using MiXCR and keeps one entry per CDR3 protein. The top ten hold around 20% of the sample, which has about 160,000 distinct CDR3 sequences, roughly 18% seen once. The data belong to a study of T cell repertoires in cytomegalovirus infection. At the level of the study: CMV infection and matching HLA type were both indicated by public TCR beta signatures.

The study, taken as a whole, reports: The study found HLA-C-restricted CMV-specific TCR beta clonotypes dominating the ex vivo response. Summed frequency of shared TCR beta families picked out CMV carriers who also had the relevant HLA.

V gene TRBV12-3 or TRBV12-4 combines with J gene TRBJ2-5; TRBD1 agrees at 9 bases. The receptor was derived from a human donor in good health (CMV status not recorded). Some clones in this sample may be carry-over from other donors' samples. What was sequenced was CD8+ T cells from PBMCs. The DNA for the CDR3 is TGTGCCAGCAGTTCACCCGGACAGGGGTGGGAGACCCAGTACTTC. Protein: CASSSPGQGWETQYF.